Below, 20 T cell receptor beta chains from the same sample are listed, as sequenced in a study of T cell changes during pregnancy in multiple sclerosis. TCRdb's table, derived via immunoSEQ multiplex PCR, lists solely in-frame clones and lacks some. The sample includes around 56,000 clones, approximately 94% of them seen just once. The sequencing here drew on CD8+ T cells from peripheral blood mononuclear cells, taken after pregnancy. The receptors originated from a female donor with multiple sclerosis, enrolled in a pregnancy study.

The chain has TRBV4-3 and TRBJ1-2; D is undetermined. The germline CDR1 and CDR2 sequences are LGHNA and YSLEER. The CDR3 has 14 amino acids. V was clipped by 1 base and J by 5 bases, with 11 bases between them. In nucleotides, the CDR3 is TGCGCCAGCAGCCAAGCTCACGGTTCTTATGGCTACACCTTC. This sequence encodes CASSQAHGSYGYTF.

This chain links TRBV7-9 with TRBJ2-1, with 7 bases aligning to TRBD1. Germline trimming cut 5 bases from V and 2 bases from J; bases unmatched to any gene: 6. Germline assignment: CDR1 SEHNR and CDR2 FQNEAQ (reference sequence). CDR3 length: 15 residues. DNA of the CDR3: TGTGCCAGCAGCCCGCGACAGGGAACCTACAATGAGCAGTTCTTC. It translates to CASSPRQGTYNEQFF. The full variable domain, completed using reference TRBV7-9 and TRBJ2-1, is DTGVSQNPRHKITKRGQNVTFRCDPISEHNRLYWYRQTLGQGPEFLTYFQNEAQLEKSRLLSDRFSAERPKGSFSTLEIQRTEQGDSAMYLCASSPRQGTYNEQFFGPGTRLTVL.

V gene TRBV27 combines with J gene TRBJ2-7; the match to TRBD2 covers 12 bases. This CDR3 spans 15 amino acids. V lost 4 bases to trimming and J lost 6 bases; unmatched junction nucleotides: 7. The germline V gene encodes CDR1 MNHEY and CDR2 SMNVEV (reference sequence). CDR3 in DNA: TGTGCCAGCAGTTCCCCGACTAGCGGGAGTCTCGAGCAGTACTTC. As protein: CASSSPTSGSLEQYF.

The chain employs TRBV27 and TRBJ2-7; tentatively, D is TRBD1 (5 bases). The V gene lost 3 bases and the J gene lost 2 bases, with 8 bases spanning the gap. CDR3 length equals 13 residues. Germline CDR1 and CDR2: MNHEY and SMNVEV (reference sequence). DNA for the CDR3: TGTGCCAGCAGTTTCGGACAAGCCTACGAGCAGTACTTC. Translated: CASSFGQAYEQYF.

This clone has just one count. The CDR3 DNA reads as TGTGCCAGCGGAGTGGGAGCTTTCTTT. Its translation is CASGVGAFF. V gene TRBV6-1 combines with J gene TRBJ1-1; D unresolved. V lost 8 bases to trimming and J lost 10 bases, with 8 bases between them. Germline loops: CDR1 MNHNS, CDR2 SASEGT. This CDR3 is built from 9 residues.

This chain joins TRBV7-7 and TRBJ2-1, with a weak D call TRBD2 (6 bases). V was cut by 5 bases and J by 4 bases, with 12 bases left in between. Germline V gene sequence: CDR1 SSHAT, CDR2 FNYEAQ (reference sequence). The CDR3 runs 14 residues. The CDR3 nucleotides read TGTGCCAGCAGCCCCGGGGCGGGGTACAATGAGCAGTTCTTC. Protein: CASSPGAGYNEQFF.

This rearrangement joins TRBV5-6 to TRBJ2-7; maybe TRBD2 (5 bases). This CDR3 has 14 residues. V was pared by 3 bases and J by 2 bases, with 12 bases between. Germline CDR1 reads SGHDT; CDR2 reads YYEEEE. DNA of the CDR3: TGTGCCAGCAGCTGGAGCGGAATTCCCTACGAGCAGTACTTC. Translation: CASSWSGIPYEQYF.

This chain connects TRBV2 to TRBJ1-5; possible D gene TRBD1, 6 bases. Germline CDR1 and CDR2: SNHLY and FYNNEI. Trimming shortened V by 5 bases and J by 7 bases, and 12 bases separated the two germline ends. The CDR3 extends over 13 amino acids. CDR3 in DNA: TGTGCCAGCAGTTTAGGGGGAGACCAGCCCCAGCATTTT. Translated: CASSLGGDQPQHF.

J is TRBJ2-7 and V is TRBV7-9; D is ambiguous. The CDR3 sequence is 12 residues long. Trimming left V 1 base short and J 6 bases short, with 7 bases between. CDR1 and CDR2 from the germline V gene are SEHNR and FQNEAQ (reference sequence). This CDR3 is CASSLGSTEQYF. DNA for the CDR3: TGTGCCAGCAGCTTAGGCAGTACCGAGCAGTACTTC.

V is TRBV5-1 and J is TRBJ2-7; the match to TRBD1 covers 9 bases. This CDR3 comprises 15 residues. CDR1 SGHRS and CDR2 YFSETQ come from the germline V gene. J was trimmed by 1 base and V by 0 bases; bases with no gene match: 2. CDR3 region: CASSLVGTGSYEQYF. CDR3 sequence (DNA): TGCGCCAGCAGCTTGGTCGGGACAGGGTCCTACGAGCAGTACTTC.

The J gene is TRBJ1-1, the V gene TRBV25-1; 7 bases fit TRBD1. Trimming cost V 6 bases and J 4 bases; bases outside gene matches: 8. Germline values: CDR1 MGHDK, CDR2 SYGVNS. CDR3 length: 14 amino acids. The CDR3 DNA is TGTGCCAGCAGCCTTCCAGGGGGAAGCACTGAAGCTTTCTTT. Encoded protein: CASSLPGGSTEAFF. Using reference TRBV25-1 and TRBJ1-1 for the parts outside the CDR3, the full variable domain is EADIYQTPRYLVIGTGKKITLECSQTMGHDKMYWYQQDPGMELHLIHYSYGVNSTEKGDLSSESTVSRIRTEHFPLTLESARPSHTSQYLCASSLPGGSTEAFFGQGTRLTVV.

The chain is built from TRBV28 and TRBJ2-1, with 8 bases matching TRBD2. CDR3 length equals 19 residues. V dropped 3 bases and J dropped 3; count of bases not matched to a gene: 16. Germline V gene lookup returns CDR1 MDHEN and CDR2 SYDVKM. DNA of the CDR3: TGTGCCAGCAGTTTCGCCCGAAAGGTGGCAGCGGGAGTCTACAATGAGCAGTTCTTC. Protein: CASSFARKVAAGVYNEQFF.

The rearrangement uses TRBV19 and TRBJ2-7; no definite D call. In germline, CDR1 is LNHDA, CDR2 SQIVND (reference sequence). The ends were cut back, 0 bases at V and 2 bases at J, with 5 bases in the middle. This CDR3 contains 13 residues. In DNA, the CDR3 is TGTGCCAGTAGTATAGAAATCGCCTACGAGCAGTACTTC. It yields the protein CASSIEIAYEQYF.

The chain employs TRBV2 and TRBJ2-7; no firm D call. CDR3 length: 10 amino acids. Germline CDR1 is SNHLY and CDR2 is FYNNEI. V shed 6 bases and J shed 4 bases, with 4 bases lying between them. The CDR3 protein is CASSTYEQYF. The CDR3 region has the DNA TGTGCCAGCAGCACATACGAGCAGTACTTC.

The chain employs TRBV2 and TRBJ1-2, with TRBD1 matching over 10 bases. J was trimmed by 6 bases and V by 5 bases; bases with no gene match: 3. This CDR3 is built from 13 residues. CDR1 and CDR2 from the germline V gene are SNHLY and FYNNEI. DNA of the CDR3: TGTGCCAGCAGTTCGACAGGGGGCGATGGCTACACCTTC. Protein sequence: CASSSTGGDGYTF. Full variable domain (rest looked up from reference TRBV2 and TRBJ1-2): EPEVTQTPSHQVTQMGQEVILRCVPISNHLYFYWYRQILGQKVEFLVSFYNNEISEKSEIFDDQFSVERPDGSNFTLKIRSTKLEDSAMYFCASSSTGGDGYTFGSGTRLTVV.

This clone showed up just once. The chain combines TRBV10-3 with TRBJ2-7; 7 nucleotides agree with TRBD1. Trimming at V came to 6 bases and at J to 2 bases, leaving 4 bases not matched to a gene. The CDR3 totals 13 residues. The germline CDR1 and CDR2 sequences are ENHRY and SYGVKD. CDR3 sequence reads: CAISGDSTYEQYF. Written as DNA, the CDR3 is TGTGCCATCAGCGGGGACAGCACCTACGAGCAGTACTTC.

The V gene is TRBV6-1, the J gene TRBJ2-3, with a tentative D call TRBD2 (6 bases). V was cut by 10 bases and J by 9 bases, with 14 bases left in between. The CDR3 consists of 11 residues. CDR1 and CDR2 (germline): MNHNS, SASEGT. CDR3: CATRGILTQYF. The CDR3 DNA is TGTGCCACCCGGGGGATCCTGACGCAGTATTTT.

The V and J genes are TRBV27 and TRBJ2-7, with 9 bases identical to TRBD1. The trim removed 6 bases at V and 5 bases at J, leaving 5 bases unmatched. The CDR3 runs 13 residues. Germline V gene lookup returns CDR1 MNHEY and CDR2 SMNVEV (reference sequence). CDR3 DNA sequence: TGTGCCAGCAGGGAAGGGACAGGGAACGAGCAGTACTTC. This sequence encodes CASREGTGNEQYF.

The genes are TRBV5-1 and TRBJ2-1; D not certain. Germline loops: CDR1 SGHRS, CDR2 YFSETQ. This CDR3 spans 14 amino acids. Trimming took 3 bases from V and 5 from J, leaving 12 bases between them. DNA for the CDR3: TGCGCCAGCAGCTGGCGCAGAGGTAACAATGAGCAGTTCTTC. It codes for CASSWRRGNNEQFF.

This rearrangement joins TRBV4-1 to TRBJ2-7; TRBD2 might be the D (5 bases). V lost 0 bases to trimming and J lost 4 bases, with 7 bases between them. Germline lookup yields CDR1 MGHRA and CDR2 YSYEKL. This CDR3 region has 13 residues. DNA for the CDR3: TGCGCCAGCAGCCAAGAATGGGAGTACGAGCAGTACTTC. It yields the protein CASSQEWEYEQYF.